The 2 T cell receptor beta chains listed next were all sequenced from one sample in a study of control samples from healthy donors and cancer patients. This table comes from immunoSEQ multiplex PCR, and its TCRdb copy is limited to in-frame clones, with some not included. The data hold 95,000 to 150,000 clones, with over 75% observed a single time. Material for sequencing was blood. The receptors stem from a man aged 18 to 30 in good health.

The chain links TRBV5-4 to TRBJ2-7; no definite D call. This CDR3 spans 11 amino acids. Trimming pared 4 bases from V and 6 bases from J, leaving 8 bases between. Germline-derived CDR1 and CDR2 are SGHNT and YYREEE (reference sequence). The CDR3 DNA reads TGTGCCAGCAGCCCGGGCCGCGAGCAGTACTTC. This translates into CASSPGREQYF.

The genes are TRBV7-9 and TRBJ2-3, with no clear D. This CDR3 comprises 18 residues. Germline lookup yields CDR1 SEHNR and CDR2 FQNEAQ (reference sequence). Trimming stripped 1 base from V and 5 bases from J, with 22 bases between. CDR3 nucleotides: TGTGCCAGCAGCTTAGGAACGAGGATAGTACGTACCATAGATACGCAGTATTTT. Protein product: CASSLGTRIVRTIDTQYF.